This T cell receptor beta chain was captured by sequencing in a study of memory CD4+ T cells and cytomegalovirus serostatus. Findings and caveats of the study: The CMV-associated TCR signature appears largely within the CD4+ memory repertoire. Median bootstrapped AUC for CMV status was about 0.96 originally, less than 0.92 US-trained.

Trimming pared 4 bases from V and 7 bases from J, leaving 8 bases between. Germline-derived CDR1 and CDR2 are ENHRY and SYGVKD. The CDR3 runs to 12 residues. This clone was seen more than once but under ten times. The antigen remains unidentified. As processed by the authors: After removing out-of-frame reads, 2,204,828 distinct TCRbeta sequences remained. The repertoire was sequenced with immunoSEQ multiplex PCR; TCRdb's copy has only in-frame clones and lacks some. That table supplies the V and J calls and clone size; D and trimming were determined from the DNA. The sample carries about 67,000 clones, around 76% recorded once. The sort gate was single viable CD3+CD4+CD8-CD45RO+ cells for memory CD4+ T cells. Donors' CMV status reflects serum IgG against pp150, pp28, p38, p52.

The sequenced sample was memory CD4+ T cells from blood. The chain combines TRBV10-3 with TRBJ2-1; D is unresolved. The sequence was obtained from an adult in good health and CMV-seropositive. CDR3 region: CAISGPLNEQFF. Written as DNA, the CDR3 is TGTGCCATCAGTGGGCCCCTGAATGAGCAGTTCTTC.